The 24 T cell receptor beta chains given below trace back to one sample, sequenced in a study of T cells in Graves' hyperthyroidism and ophthalmopathy. RNA transcripts provided the source from which TCR beta CDR3 regions were amplified. The HTBI primer set served for first-round RT-PCR of the TCR CDR3. TCRdb recomputed calls from the multiplex PCR reads with MiXCR, one row per CDR3 protein. Here the sample spans nearly 600,000 distinct CDR3 sequences, 13% to 15% being singletons. The sample comprised blood. Receptors were obtained from a woman aged 18-29 years with Graves' ophthalmopathy.

The chain is built from TRBV6-2 or TRBV6-3 and TRBJ1-6; unclear D gene. V was pared by 4 bases and J by 10 bases, with 11 bases between. The CDR3 sequence is 13 residues long. Germline CDR1 and CDR2: MNHEY and SVGEGT. DNA for the CDR3: TGTGCCAGCAGTTTGGGATTAGAGTCACCCCTCCACTTT. Translation: CASSLGLESPLHF.

The chain carries TRBV20-1 and TRBJ2-2, with 8 bases matching TRBD1. V was clipped by 2 bases and J by 7 bases; unmatched bases: 6. Germline values: CDR1 DFQATT, CDR2 SNEGSKA (reference sequence). The length of the CDR3 is 14 residues. The CDR3: CSARPPTGVGELFF. The CDR3 DNA follows: TGCAGTGCTAGACCCCCGACAGGGGTCGGGGAGCTGTTTTTT.

In this sample, this clonotype turned up a few times. V is TRBV28 and J is TRBJ1-3, with 8 bases matching TRBD1. CDR3 length: 15 amino acids. Trimming took 6 bases from V and 4 from J; bases not matched to a gene: 8. Germline lookup yields CDR1 MDHEN and CDR2 SYDVKM. In DNA form, the CDR3 reads TGTGCCAGCAGCCCGGGACAGGTTTTGGGAAACACCATATATTTT. Residues: CASSPGQVLGNTIYF.

This clonotype appeared a few times. This sequence joins TRBV19 and TRBJ2-5; 11 bases match TRBD2. Looked up from germline, CDR1 is LNHDA and CDR2 is SQIVND (reference sequence). Trimming at V came to 5 bases and at J to 4 bases, leaving 12 bases not matched to a gene. CDR3 length: 17 amino acids. In nucleotides, the CDR3 is TGTGCCAGTAGTGCAGACGGGACTAGCGGACCATTAGAGACCCAGTACTTC. Its protein is CASSADGTSGPLETQYF.

The sample holds many counts of this clonotype. The chain has TRBV6-1 and TRBJ1-5; D uncertain. CDR1 MNHNS and CDR2 SASEGT come from the germline V gene. CDR3 length equals 13 residues. V lost 8 bases, J lost 4 bases, and 12 bases lay in between. The CDR3 coding sequence is TGTGCCAGCCGGACCGCCGGGAATCAGCCCCAGCATTTT. This translates into CASRTAGNQPQHF.

This clonotype was recorded many times. The chain uses TRBV6-5 and TRBJ2-1; the match to TRBD2 covers 12 bases. With 0 bases clipped from V and 6 bases from J, the junction kept 6 bases outside the gene matches. The CDR3 is made up of 17 amino acids. In germline, CDR1 is MNHEY, CDR2 SVGAGI. CDR3 nucleotide sequence: TGTGCCAGCAGTTACTCGACAACTAGCGGGAGGTTCAATGAGCAGTTCTTC. Translating it yields CASSYSTTSGRFNEQFF.

This clonotype was recorded many times. The gene calls are TRBV12-3 or TRBV12-4 and TRBJ2-1; TRBD1 matches 7 bases. After removal of 6 bases from V and 2 bases from J, the junction contained 1 base not matched to a gene. There are 13 residues in the CDR3. CDR3 nucleotide sequence: TGTGCCAGCAGGGGGACAGCCTACAATGAGCAGTTCTTC. Translating it yields CASRGTAYNEQFF.

This clonotype turned up a few times. The V gene is TRBV19, the J gene TRBJ2-1; 11 bases match TRBD2. Per the germline V gene, CDR1 is LNHDA and CDR2 is SQIVND (reference sequence). Losses at the gene ends were 3 bases for V and 8 bases for J; bases not matched to a gene: 15. CDR3 length equals 18 residues. The CDR3 is CASSIRRGWLAGGDEQFF. CDR3 DNA: TGTGCCAGTAGTATTAGGCGAGGATGGCTAGCGGGAGGTGATGAGCAGTTCTTC.

Written as DNA, the CDR3 is TGTGCCAGCAGTTTCCTGACTAGCGGGAGTTGGGAGACCCAGTACTTC. This encodes CASSFLTSGSWETQYF. J is TRBJ2-5 and V is TRBV27, with 12 bases matching TRBD2. The CDR3 consists of 16 residues. Germline lookup yields CDR1 MNHEY and CDR2 SMNVEV (reference sequence). The ends lost 3 bases at V and 5 bases at J; junction bases unmatched: 7.

This clonotype was recorded a few times. J is TRBJ2-5 and V is TRBV6-1, with TRBD1 matching over 9 bases. The V and J ends lost 5 bases and 5 bases, in that order; junction bases with no gene match: 9. The CDR3 loop spans 15 amino acids. Per germline, CDR1 MNHNS and CDR2 SASEGT. The CDR3 sequence: CASSSLTGGRETQYF. Here the CDR3 DNA reads TGTGCCAGCAGTTCTCTTACAGGGGGCCGGGAGACCCAGTACTTC.

This clonotype was recorded at least ten times. The V call is TRBV12-3 or TRBV12-4, the J call TRBJ1-2; maybe TRBD1 (5 bases). The V end lost 5 bases, the J end lost 4 bases, and 11 bases lay between the germline ends. The CDR3 extends over 13 amino acids. In DNA form, the CDR3 reads TGTGCCAGCAGTCTGTGGGGCCTCTATGGCTACACCTTC. Protein sequence: CASSLWGLYGYTF.

This clonotype has a count of ten or more. V is TRBV7-3 and J is TRBJ2-2, with a possible D match to TRBD2 (6 bases). There are 16 residues in the CDR3. Trimming stripped 5 bases from V and 1 base from J, with 14 bases between. Germline CDR1 SGHTA, CDR2 FQGTGA. The CDR3 protein is CASSPMGGGNTGELFF. The CDR3 DNA reads as TGTGCCAGCAGCCCGATGGGAGGCGGGAACACCGGGGAGCTGTTTTTT.

With respect to this clonotype: A much more abundant neighbour one base away suggests this may be a read error. CDR3 in DNA: TGTGCCGGCAGTTTAGGTCCCACAGGGGGCCGGCAGCAGCCCCAGCATTTT. Amino acids: CAGSLGPTGGRQQPQHF. The chain combines TRBV28 with TRBJ1-5, with 9 bases aligning to TRBD1. Germline lookup yields CDR1 MDHEN and CDR2 SYDVKM. The CDR3 has 17 amino acids. Full variable domain (missing parts from reference TRBV28 and TRBJ1-5): DVKVTQSSRYLVKRTGEKVFLECVQDMDHENMFWYRQDPGLGLRLIYFSYDVKMKEKGDIPEGYSVSREKKERFSLILESASTNQTSMYLCAGSLGPTGGRQQPQHFGDGTRLSIL.

This clonotype appeared a few times. The chain recombines TRBV7-3 with TRBJ2-2, with TRBD1 matching over 7 bases. Germline V gene data show CDR1 as SGHTA and CDR2 as FQGTGA. The CDR3 covers 13 residues. V gave up 5 bases and J gave up 8 bases; unmatched junction bases: 5. The CDR3 reads CASSPQGWGELFF. The CDR3 DNA sequence: TGTGCCAGCAGCCCACAGGGGTGGGGGGAGCTGTTTTTT.

This clonotype has a count of ten or more. At one end the junction does not follow the germline gene, possibly because of a read error. V and J are TRBV2 and TRBJ1-4, with D perhaps TRBD1 (6 bases). Germline CDR1 SNHLY, CDR2 FYNNEI. This CDR3 contains 13 residues. CDR3 loop: CASSEEGVEELFF. For the CDR3, the DNA is TGTGCCAGCAGTGAAGAGGGGGTTGAAGAACTGTTTTTT.

The J gene is TRBJ1-2, the V gene TRBV10-3; no clear D. Trimming took 7 bases from V and 7 from J, leaving 16 bases between them. The germline gives CDR1 ENHRY, CDR2 SYGVKD. The length of the CDR3 is 13 residues. CDR3 loop: CAITQFGEGGYTF. The CDR3 DNA reads TGTGCCATCACGCAGTTCGGGGAAGGTGGCTACACCTTC.

This clonotype was seen repeatedly, ten times or more. This chain's CDR3 is CSVVEGAQREAFF. The CDR3 DNA sequence: TGCAGCGTTGTCGAGGGGGCGCAAAGGGAAGCTTTCTTT. The V gene is TRBV29-1, the J gene TRBJ1-1, with TRBD1 identical over 7 bases. With 4 bases clipped from V and 8 bases from J, the junction kept 10 bases outside the gene matches. CDR3 size: 13 residues. From germline, CDR1 is SQVTM and CDR2 ANQGSEA.

This chain links TRBV19 with TRBJ1-2; TRBD1 matches 8 bases. J was trimmed by 2 bases and V by 3 bases; bases with no gene match: 5. CDR3 length: 15 residues. Germline V CDR1 and CDR2: LNHDA, SQIVND (reference sequence). This chain's CDR3 is CASSIVTGANYGYTF. The DNA for the CDR3 is TGTGCCAGTAGTATCGTGACAGGGGCAAACTATGGCTACACCTTC.

This clonotype was found many times. V usage is TRBV27 and J usage is TRBJ2-3; no clear D. The CDR3 is 14 residues long. Per germline, CDR1 MNHEY and CDR2 SMNVEV (reference sequence). Trimming stripped 3 bases from V and 6 bases from J, with 13 bases between. CDR3 protein: CASSFTARVDTQYF. CDR3 bases: TGTGCCAGCAGTTTTACGGCTAGGGTGGATACGCAGTATTTT.

The chain combines TRBV19 with TRBJ2-1; 8 bases map to TRBD1. J gave up 0 bases and V 8 bases, and 9 bases lay outside the gene matches. Germline V lookup: CDR1 LNHDA, CDR2 SQIVND (reference sequence). This CDR3 spans 16 amino acids. Written as DNA, the CDR3 is TGTGCCAGTCGACCTCTAGGACAGGGCTCCTACAATGAGCAGTTCTTC. It codes for CASRPLGQGSYNEQFF.

This clonotype came up many times. The chain recombines TRBV7-9 with TRBJ1-1; 7 positions match TRBD1. The CDR3 runs 17 residues. The ends lost 11 bases at V and 2 bases at J; junction bases unmatched: 20. Germline V gives CDR1 SEHNR, CDR2 FQNEAQ (reference sequence). CDR3 region: CASRGGGRLGPNTEAFF. Written as DNA, the CDR3 is TGTGCCTCCCGCGGAGGGGGCAGGTTGGGCCCCAACACTGAAGCTTTCTTT.

This clonotype was picked up many times. The rearrangement uses TRBV3-1 and TRBJ2-7, with D possibly matching TRBD1 (5 bases). Germline V CDR1 and CDR2: LGHDT, YNNKEL (reference sequence). The CDR3 consists of 14 residues. V was shortened by 1 base and J by 5 bases, with 12 bases between the two germline ends. The CDR3 spells CASSQVPRVHEQYF. In nucleotides, the CDR3 is TGTGCCAGCAGCCAAGTCCCCAGGGTCCACGAGCAGTACTTC.

This clonotype was seen only a few times. One end of the junction does not line up with germline, which may come from a read error. This chain links TRBV14 with TRBJ2-4; D remains unclear. Per germline, CDR1 SGHDN and CDR2 FVKESK. The CDR3 is made up of 13 amino acids. CDR3 nucleotide sequence: TGTGCCAGCAACCAAGGGCTCCAAAACATTCAGTACTTC. Its protein product is CASNQGLQNIQYF.

This clonotype was seen more than once but under ten times. A much larger clonotype is one base distant, so this may be a read error. The J gene is TRBJ2-7, the V gene TRBV20-1, with D possibly being TRBD2 (6 bases). Germline lookup yields CDR1 DFQATT and CDR2 SNEGSKA (reference sequence). The CDR3 loop spans 14 amino acids. The CDR3 DNA reads as TGCAGTGCTCGAATGACTAGTACCCCCTACGGGCAGTACTTC. Translated, it gives CSARMTSTPYGQYF.